This TCR beta chain emerged from a study of cytomegalovirus exposure and HLA in healthy donors. Findings and limits, study-wide: Associated with cytomegalovirus, according to the listing, were 150 to 200 TCR beta chains. DRB1 had the most TCR associations and HLA-C the fewest, a later analysis found, with rates varying by HLA locus.

60 Vbeta and 13 Jbeta primers were used in PCR. Profiling relied on immunoSEQ multiplex PCR, and the TCRdb table lists in-frame clones only, not all of them. This sample's table reports tens of thousands of clones. Donors sampled were nominally healthy, though unrecorded immune exposures were likely. In the case of this clone: The target antigen is unknown.

CDR1 is MNHEY and CDR2 is SMNVEV in the germline V gene (reference sequence). Trimming removed 4 bases at V and 1 base at J, with 11 bases between. CDR3 length equals 14 residues. The chain links TRBV27 to TRBJ2-7; perhaps TRBD1 as D (5 bases). The sequenced sample was PBMCs. The sequence was collected from a man between 50 and 59 years old in good health and CMV-seronegative. CDR3 sequence reads: CASSWGRESYEQYF. In DNA, the CDR3 is TGTGCCAGCAGTTGGGGCAGGGAATCCTACGAGCAGTACTTC.